This T cell receptor beta chain was sequenced in a study of circulating and synovial CD4+ cells in juvenile arthritis. Study results and limitations: CPL versus bulk CD4 samples: T cell genome counts differed by at least an order of magnitude. Some such blood samples were as oligoclonal as synovium. Deeper sequencing increased measured overlap with synovial clonotypes.

This table comes from immunoSEQ multiplex PCR, and its TCRdb copy is limited to in-frame clones, with some not included. Of some 35,000 clones in the sample, 90% to 95% were seen once. Comments on this clone: Its antigen is as yet unknown.

V gave up 1 base and J gave up 0 bases; unmatched junction bases: 7. The CDR3 is 17 amino acids. Germline CDR1 is SGHTA and CDR2 is FQGNSA. The chain is built from TRBV7-2 and TRBJ1-1, with 8 bases identical to TRBD1. The receptor was derived from a human donor with juvenile idiopathic arthritis. The material sequenced was CD4+ T cells from blood. CDR3 protein: CASSLGPGQALNTEAFF. Here the CDR3 DNA reads TGTGCCAGCAGCTTAGGTCCGGGACAGGCTTTGAACACTGAAGCTTTCTTT.